Following are 19 T cell receptor beta chains from one sample sequenced in a study of T-cell reconstitution after alpha-beta-depleted transplantation in children. Unique molecular identifiers were incorporated during preparation of the TCRbeta library. TCRdb ran MiXCR on the PCR reads and lists one entry per CDR3 protein. The sample holds around 360,000 distinct CDR3 sequences, over 9% seen once. The sequencing here drew on PBMCs from the stem cell graft donor, taken from the stem cell graft. Source of these receptors: a human donor who donated a stem cell graft to a child with acute lymphoblastic leukemia.

The gene calls are TRBV4-3 and TRBJ2-7, with 7 bases fitting TRBD1. Trimming at V came to 0 bases and at J to 4 bases, leaving 3 bases not matched to a gene. The germline CDR1 and CDR2 sequences are LGHNA and YSLEER. This CDR3 has 14 amino acids. The CDR3 DNA reads as TGCGCCAGCAGCCAAGATCCGGGACAGTACGAGCAGTACTTC. Protein: CASSQDPGQYEQYF.

This clonotype came up many times. The junction departs from the called germline gene at one end, perhaps through a read error. The chain uses TRBV20-1 and TRBJ2-2, with 8 bases lining up with TRBD2. This CDR3 has 16 residues. Germline CDR1 is DFQATT and CDR2 is SNEGSKA (reference sequence). This CDR3 is CSARNPPGGPTEELFF. DNA of the CDR3: TGCAGTGCTAGAAACCCCCCGGGAGGGCCTACCGAGGAGCTGTTTTTT.

The CDR3 is CASSSYEGGGLNTEAFF. In nucleotides, the CDR3 is TGTGCCAGCAGCTCTTATGAGGGGGGGGGGCTGAACACTGAAGCTTTCTTT. The V call is TRBV7-2, the J call TRBJ1-1, with D possibly matching TRBD1 (6 bases). Germline values: CDR1 SGHTA, CDR2 FQGNSA. CDR3 size: 17 residues. V was pared by 4 bases and J by 0 bases, with 18 bases between.

The chain has TRBV7-2 and TRBJ2-7; D perhaps matches TRBD2 (6 bases). The CDR3 runs 15 residues. V gave up 2 bases and J gave up 3 bases, with 14 bases separating them. The germline V gene has CDR1 SGHTA and CDR2 FQGNSA. DNA of the CDR3: TGTGCCAGCAGCTTAAGCCTGACTAGTCGCTACGAGCAGTACTTC. Its translation is CASSLSLTSRYEQYF.

The gene calls are TRBV4-1 and TRBJ1-6; D gene ambiguous. The CDR3 totals 17 residues. V was trimmed by 0 bases and J by 8 bases, leaving 17 bases between them. Germline CDR1 and CDR2: MGHRA and YSYEKL. The CDR3 DNA reads as TGCGCCAGCAGCCAAGAGCGAGCGGGTTTGGGCTATTCACCCCTCCACTTT. It is translated as CASSQERAGLGYSPLHF.

This clonotype was recorded once. The genes are TRBV7-2 and TRBJ2-7, with 9 bases fitting TRBD2. The CDR3 spans 15 residues. The V gene end was trimmed by 7 bases and the J gene end by 7 bases; junction bases not matched to a gene: 14. The V gene's germline CDR1 is SGHTA and CDR2 FQGNSA. CDR3 DNA sequence: TGTGCCAGCAACACCGTGACTAGCGGAGAAGAGGAGCAGTACTTC. It translates to CASNTVTSGEEEQYF.

V is TRBV28 and J is TRBJ2-2; TRBD2 might be the D (6 bases). V lost 6 bases, J lost 3 bases, and 20 bases lay in between. CDR1 and CDR2 (germline): MDHEN, SYDVKM. CDR3 length: 17 residues. The CDR3 DNA reads TGTGCCAGCAGGCCGGGACTTAGAGGATGGGACACCGGGGAGCTGTTTTTT. Translation: CASRPGLRGWDTGELFF.

This chain uses TRBV7-3 with TRBJ2-5; D unclear. Germline values: CDR1 SGHTA, CDR2 FQGTGA. V lost 0 bases and J lost 5, with 10 bases in between. This CDR3 comprises 14 residues. CDR3 loop: CASSLTANEETQYF. The CDR3 nucleotides read TGTGCCAGCAGCTTAACGGCTAATGAGGAGACCCAGTACTTC.

Ten or more counts support this clonotype. The gene calls are TRBV27 and TRBJ2-2; tentative D call: TRBD2 (5 bases). This CDR3 has 13 residues. Germline lookup yields CDR1 MNHEY and CDR2 SMNVEV (reference sequence). V was trimmed by 6 bases and J by 7 bases, leaving 12 bases between them. Here the CDR3 reads CASSRSGRGELFF. The CDR3 DNA sequence: TGTGCCAGCAGCCGAAGCGGCCGCGGGGAGCTGTTTTTT.

This clonotype has ten or more counts. V and J are TRBV20-1 and TRBJ2-1; 10 bases fit TRBD1. J lost 6 bases, V lost 6 bases, and 8 bases had no gene match. CDR3 length: 14 amino acids. Germline CDR1 is DFQATT and CDR2 is SNEGSKA (reference sequence). The CDR3 region is CSAAWTGGFNEQFF. Here the CDR3 DNA reads TGCAGTGCAGCCTGGACAGGGGGTTTCAATGAGCAGTTCTTC.

The gene calls are TRBV20-1 and TRBJ2-7; weak D call: TRBD2 (6 bases). Germline CDR1 reads DFQATT; CDR2 reads SNEGSKA (reference sequence). The ends were cut back, 6 bases at V and 7 bases at J, with 19 bases in the middle. The CDR3 extends over 13 amino acids. Written as DNA, the CDR3 is TGCAGTGCCCAGGGACTGGCAGCTTTAGAGCAGTACTTC. This codes for CSAQGLAALEQYF.

The genes are TRBV27 and TRBJ2-7; 7 bases are a match to TRBD1. From germline, CDR1 is MNHEY and CDR2 SMNVEV (reference sequence). The CDR3 consists of 16 residues. J was trimmed by 7 bases and V by 8 bases; bases with no gene match: 20. The CDR3 spells CASCSKPGQRLGEQYF. The CDR3 DNA is TGTGCCAGCTGTTCAAAACCGGGACAGAGACTTGGGGAGCAGTACTTC.

This chain uses TRBV28 with TRBJ1-2; D is perhaps TRBD1 (6 bases). CDR1 and CDR2 (germline): MDHEN, SYDVKM. This CDR3 has 11 residues. V dropped 9 bases and J dropped 7 bases, with 12 bases sitting between them. The CDR3 DNA is TGTGCCAGTCTACAGGGCGCTGGCTACACCTTC. Its translation is CASLQGAGYTF.

The chain recombines TRBV12-3 or TRBV12-4 with TRBJ2-1; 8 positions match TRBD2. The CDR3 sequence is 13 residues long. V shed 6 bases, J shed 6 bases, and the junction held 4 bases outside the gene matches. CDR3 DNA sequence: TGTGCCAGCAGACCGGGACTAGTCAATGAGCAGTTCTTC. Protein: CASRPGLVNEQFF.

In this sample, this clonotype turned up a few times. The genes are TRBV6-4 and TRBJ2-1, with D perhaps TRBD1 (5 bases). Trimming cost V 6 bases and J 6 bases, with 12 bases left between them. Per germline, CDR1 MRHNA and CDR2 SNTAGT. The CDR3 sequence is 13 residues long. CDR3 nucleotides: TGTGCCAGCAGCGACAGCCTTGGCAATGAGCAGTTCTTC. This encodes CASSDSLGNEQFF.

A note on this clonotype: The junction departs from the called germline gene at one end, perhaps through a read error. The chain has TRBV12-3 or TRBV12-4 and TRBJ2-5, with D uncertain. This CDR3 comprises 11 residues. DNA of the CDR3: TGTGCCAGCAGTTCTTACGAGACCCATTACTTC. The encoded protein is CASSSYETHYF.

The chain joins TRBV9 to TRBJ2-7, with no clear D. V lost 1 base, J lost 0 bases, and 8 bases lay in between. The CDR3 runs to 14 residues. Germline V gene data show CDR1 as SGDLS and CDR2 as YYNGEE. CDR3 nucleotides: TGTGCCAGCAGCGTATTTGACAACTCCTACGAGCAGTACTTC. Its translation: CASSVFDNSYEQYF.

This clonotype was seen at least ten times. The chain carries TRBV29-1 and TRBJ2-7, with D possibly being TRBD2 (6 bases). V lost 3 bases, J lost 4 bases, and 10 bases lay in between. Germline V gene lookup returns CDR1 SQVTM and CDR2 ANQGSEA. This CDR3 is 12 amino acids long. The chain's CDR3 is CSVEGGNYEQYF. The CDR3 nucleotides read TGCAGCGTTGAGGGCGGGAATTACGAGCAGTACTTC.

In this sample, this clonotype turned up many times. The genes are TRBV29-1 and TRBJ2-1; D may be TRBD1 (6 bases). The length of the CDR3 is 12 residues. The V gene's germline CDR1 is SQVTM and CDR2 ANQGSEA. Trimming removed 7 bases from V and 6 bases from J, with 13 bases in between. CDR3 residues: CSARGGGNEQFF. The CDR3 nucleotides read TGCAGCGCCAGAGGGGGTGGCAATGAGCAGTTCTTC.